This T cell receptor beta chain was retrieved from a study of cytomegalovirus exposure and HLA in healthy donors. On this clone: What it binds is not known.

A multiplex PCR was run with 60 Vbeta primers and 13 Jbeta primers. The protocol was immunoSEQ multiplex PCR, while the TCRdb copy is restricted to in-frame clones and leaves out a portion. This sample's table has 150,000 or so clones. General study points: Later work associated around 18,000 TCR beta sequences with HLA alleles at 0.05 false discovery rate.

Trimming shortened V by 2 bases and J by 2 bases, and 13 bases separated the two germline ends. The CDR3 covers 15 residues. CDR1 LNHDA and CDR2 SQIVND come from the germline V gene (reference sequence). This receptor was obtained from a man aged 25 to 40 in good health and CMV-seronegative. This chain links TRBV19 with TRBJ2-7, with D maybe TRBD2 (7 bases). The specimen sequenced was PBMCs. Here the CDR3 DNA reads TGTGCCAGTAGTATAAGATCGGGGGGCACCTACGAGCAGTACTTC. Amino acid sequence: CASSIRSGGTYEQYF.